A selection of T cell receptor beta chains follows, all from one sample in a study of regulatory and conventional T cells in RAG deficiency. The protocol was immunoSEQ multiplex PCR, while the TCRdb copy is restricted to in-frame clones and leaves out a portion. The table shows around 29,000 clones, with about nine tenths occurring only once. These same records also appear under a second study, on regulatory T cells.

The sequencing sample was made of Tregs sorted from blood. Source of these receptors: a human donor in good health. Each CDR3 is given with its conserved first and last residue. The D gene is left open where the match is weak. Only some rows state a clone size, as once, few, many or a class for expanded clones.

abundance,v_gene,j_gene,d_gene,CDR3aa,CDR3nt
NA,TRBV30,TRBJ2-2,TRBD2,CAWVGGNPGELFF,TGTGCCTGGGTGGGAGGGAACCCCGGGGAGCTGTTTTTT
NA,TRBV11-2,TRBJ1-2,NA,CASSLVPMDGYTF,TGTGCCAGCAGCTTAGTCCCCATGGACGGCTACACCTTC
NA,TRBV6-6,TRBJ2-3,NA,CASSQNADTQYF,TGTGCCAGCAGTCAGAACGCAGATACGCAGTATTTT
NA,TRBV6-5,TRBJ1-5,NA,CASGGTEPQHF,TGTGCCAGCGGGGGGACGGAGCCCCAGCATTTT
NA,TRBV2,TRBJ1-2,NA,CASSRRDYGYTF,TGTGCCAGCAGCCGAAGGGACTATGGCTACACCTTC
NA,TRBV2,TRBJ1-6,TRBD1,CAGNQGANSPLHF,TGTGCCGGAAATCAGGGGGCTAATTCACCCCTCCACTTT
NA,TRBV7-9,TRBJ1-2,TRBD1,CASSLTGTVYGYTF,TGTGCCAGCAGCTTAACAGGGACAGTCTATGGCTACACCTTC
NA,TRBV7-6,TRBJ2-1,TRBD2,CASSQIRSGGAISSYNEQFF,TGTGCCAGCAGCCAAATTAGGTCGGGGGGGGCAATTAGCTCCTACAATGAGCAGTTCTTC
NA,TRBV28,TRBJ1-5,NA,CASSTPLGLQPQHF,TGTGCCAGCAGTACCCCTTTGGGTCTTCAGCCCCAGCATTTT
NA,TRBV14,TRBJ1-2,NA,CASSLGLRNYGYTF,TGTGCCAGCAGCCTGGGGCTTCGGAACTATGGCTACACCTTC
few,TRBV5-6,TRBJ2-5,TRBD1,CASSRRRTGGDETQYF,TGTGCCAGCAGCCGCCGACGGACAGGGGGTGACGAGACCCAGTACTTC
NA,TRBV5-1,TRBJ2-5,TRBD2,CASSNPTTGGRPETQYF,TGCGCCAGCAGTAACCCGACTACGGGGGGGCGGCCAGAGACCCAGTACTTC
NA,TRBV7-3,TRBJ1-3,NA,CASSLNRGDTIYF,TGTGCCAGCAGCTTAAACCGGGGGGACACCATATATTTT
NA,TRBV2,TRBJ2-1,NA,CASRTRGGVLYNEQFF,TGTGCCAGCAGAACTCGCGGGGGCGTCCTCTACAATGAGCAGTTCTTC
NA,TRBV2,TRBJ1-1,TRBD1,CASSGTGMKGTEAFF,TGTGCCAGCAGTGGGACAGGGATGAAGGGCACTGAAGCTTTCTTT
NA,TRBV28,TRBJ1-4,TRBD1,CATRTGLEKLFF,TGTGCCACCCGGACAGGGCTTGAAAAACTGTTTTTT
NA,TRBV11-2,TRBJ2-7,NA,CASSSLGSSHEQYF,TGTGCCAGCAGCTCTCTGGGGTCGTCCCACGAGCAGTACTTC
NA,TRBV6-6,TRBJ1-2,TRBD1,CASSLLTGGYGYTF,TGTGCCAGCAGCCTACTTACAGGGGGCTATGGCTACACCTTC
NA,TRBV10-2,TRBJ1-6,NA,CASFERGSPSPLHF,TGCGCCAGCTTCGAGAGGGGAAGTCCTTCACCCCTCCACTTT
NA,TRBV20-1,TRBJ1-6,NA,CSARGGAPLHF,TGCAGTGCTAGAGGGGGGGCGCCCCTCCACTTT
NA,TRBV5-4,TRBJ1-1,TRBD1,CASSRTGQNTEAFF,TGTGCCAGCAGCAGGACAGGGCAAAACACTGAAGCTTTCTTT
few,TRBV19,TRBJ1-6,NA,CASSMWGGNSPLHF,TGTGCCAGTAGTATGTGGGGTGGGAATTCACCCCTCCACTTT
once,TRBV7-8,TRBJ2-7,TRBD1,CASSLTGPYEQYF,TGTGCCAGCAGCCTGACAGGGCCCTACGAGCAGTACTTC
NA,TRBV7-3,TRBJ2-3,TRBD2,CASSRGGLYTDTQYF,TGTGCCAGCAGCCGCGGGGGACTCTACACAGATACGCAGTATTTT
NA,TRBV6-5,TRBJ2-7,TRBD1,CASSYQAGGYEQYF,TGTGCCAGCAGTTACCAGGCAGGGGGCTACGAGCAGTACTTC
NA,TRBV2,TRBJ1-2,NA,CASRYGRVNYGYTF,TGTGCCAGCAGATACGGCAGGGTGAACTATGGCTACACCTTC
NA,TRBV7-7,TRBJ2-5,NA,CASRGKAEETQYF,TGTGCTAGCAGGGGTAAAGCGGAAGAGACCCAGTACTTC
few,TRBV5-1,TRBJ1-1,NA,CASSAGQNPLGAFF,TGCGCCAGCAGCGCTGGACAGAATCCCCTGGGAGCTTTCTTT
NA,TRBV29-1,TRBJ2-1,TRBD1,CSAQVRQGSHEQFF,TGCAGCGCCCAGGTCCGACAGGGGTCCCATGAGCAGTTCTTC
NA,TRBV5-1,TRBJ1-1,NA,CASSRDVLPHAAFF,TGCGCCAGCAGCCGGGACGTCTTGCCCCACGCGGCTTTCTTT
NA,TRBV14,TRBJ2-5,NA,CASSPGAETQYF,TGTGCCAGCAGCCCCGGGGCGGAGACCCAGTACTTC
NA,TRBV18,TRBJ1-2,NA,CASSAGYGRYTF,TGTGCCAGCTCCGCGGGGTACGGGCGCTACACCTTC
NA,TRBV30,TRBJ1-1,NA,CAWSAGPITEAFF,TGTGCCTGGAGTGCAGGGCCTATCACTGAAGCTTTCTTT
NA,TRBV6-6,TRBJ1-2,TRBD1,CASSRQGSNYGYTF,TGTGCCAGCAGTCGACAGGGGTCGAACTATGGCTACACCTTC
NA,TRBV30,TRBJ1-6,NA,CAWSRSWRVTVVPPLHF,TGTGCCTGGAGTCGCAGCTGGCGGGTGACGGTGGTGCCACCCCTCCACTTT
NA,TRBV6-5,TRBJ2-3,TRBD2,CASSWTSGGLADTQYF,TGTGCCAGCAGTTGGACTAGCGGGGGGCTAGCAGATACGCAGTATTTT
NA,TRBV28,TRBJ2-3,TRBD2,CASSLFGRLAGGPSTDTQYF,TGTGCCAGCAGTTTATTCGGGAGACTAGCGGGGGGGCCGAGTACAGATACGCAGTATTTT
few,TRBV7-2,TRBJ1-4,NA,CASSLLFRAKNEKLFF,TGTGCCAGCAGCTTATTATTTAGGGCCAAGAATGAAAAACTGTTTTTT
NA,TRBV27,TRBJ1-4,NA,CASSLFPRNEKLFF,TGTGCCAGCAGTTTATTCCCAAGGAATGAAAAACTGTTTTTT
NA,TRBV4-1,TRBJ2-7,TRBD1,CASSHLRGPRYEQYF,TGCGCCAGCAGCCACCTCAGGGGGCCCCGCTACGAGCAGTACTTC
NA,TRBV5-5,TRBJ1-2,NA,CASSLGIGRTYGYTF,TGTGCCAGCAGCTTGGGCATCGGCCGAACCTATGGCTACACCTTC
once,TRBV6-5,TRBJ2-6,NA,CASSRGLAGANVLTF,TGTGCCAGCAGCCGTGGGTTAGCTGGGGCCAACGTCCTGACTTTC
NA,TRBV9,TRBJ2-3,TRBD2,CASSVGAGGLTDTQYF,TGTGCCAGCAGCGTAGGAGCGGGGGGGTTGACAGATACGCAGTATTTT
NA,TRBV6-5,TRBJ1-4,NA,CASSYGGVDEKLFF,TGTGCCAGCAGTTACGGAGGGGTGGATGAAAAACTGTTTTTT
NA,TRBV7-6,TRBJ2-7,NA,CASSLVRDSYEQYF,TGTGCCAGCAGCTTAGTAAGAGACTCCTACGAGCAGTACTTC
NA,TRBV5-8,TRBJ2-3,TRBD2,CASSLGTSGGRDTQYF,TGTGCCAGCAGCTTGGGTACTAGCGGGGGCAGGGATACGCAGTATTTT